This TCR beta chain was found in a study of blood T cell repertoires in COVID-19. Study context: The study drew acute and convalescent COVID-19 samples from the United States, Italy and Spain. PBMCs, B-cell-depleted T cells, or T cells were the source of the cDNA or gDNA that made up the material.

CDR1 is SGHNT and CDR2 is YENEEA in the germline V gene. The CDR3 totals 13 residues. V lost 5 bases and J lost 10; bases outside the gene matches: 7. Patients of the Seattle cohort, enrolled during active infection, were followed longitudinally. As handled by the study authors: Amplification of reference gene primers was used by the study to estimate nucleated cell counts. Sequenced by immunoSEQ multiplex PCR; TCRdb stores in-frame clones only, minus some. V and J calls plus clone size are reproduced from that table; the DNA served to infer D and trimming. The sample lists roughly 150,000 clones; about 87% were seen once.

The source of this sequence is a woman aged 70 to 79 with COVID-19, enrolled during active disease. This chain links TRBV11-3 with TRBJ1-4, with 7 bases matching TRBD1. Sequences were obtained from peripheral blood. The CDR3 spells CASSETGSGKLFF. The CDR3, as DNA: TGTGCCAGCAGCGAGACAGGGTCCGGAAAACTGTTTTTT.